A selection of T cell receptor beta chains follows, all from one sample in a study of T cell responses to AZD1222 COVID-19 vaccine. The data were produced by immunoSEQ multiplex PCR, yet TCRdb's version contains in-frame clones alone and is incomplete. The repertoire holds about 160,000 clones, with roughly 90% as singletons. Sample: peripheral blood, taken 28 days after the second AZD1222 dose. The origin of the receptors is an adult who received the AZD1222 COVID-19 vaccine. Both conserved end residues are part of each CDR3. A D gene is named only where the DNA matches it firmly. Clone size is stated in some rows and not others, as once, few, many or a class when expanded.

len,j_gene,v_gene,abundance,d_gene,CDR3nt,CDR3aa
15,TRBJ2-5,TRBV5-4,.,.,TGTGCCAGCAGCTTCTCGGTCCTCAGGGAAGAGACCCAGTACTTC,CASSFSVLREETQYF
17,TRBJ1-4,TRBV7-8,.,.,TGTGCCAGCAGCTTAATCTCAAATCGGGCCGCAACGATAGGGCTGTTTTTT,CASSLISNRAATIGLFF
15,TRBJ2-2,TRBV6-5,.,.,TGTGCCAGCAGTTCCTTGGAACAGGGTCACGGGGAGCTGTTTTTT,CASSSLEQGHGELFF
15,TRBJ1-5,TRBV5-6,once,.,TGTGCCAGCAGCTTGCTACAGGCCCTTAATCAGCCCCAGCATTTT,CASSLLQALNQPQHF
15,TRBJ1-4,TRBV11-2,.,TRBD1,TGTGCCAGCAGCTTAGGACAGGGGAGTCATGAAAAACTGTTTTTT,CASSLGQGSHEKLFF
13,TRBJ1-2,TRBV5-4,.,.,TGTGCCAGCAGCAGGCAGGCAGCCTATGGCTACACCTTC,CASSRQAAYGYTF
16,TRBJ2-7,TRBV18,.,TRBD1,TGTGCCAGCTCACCAGCCGACAGGGGGCTCTCCTACGAGCAGTACTTC,CASSPADRGLSYEQYF
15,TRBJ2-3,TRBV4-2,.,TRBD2,TGTGCCAGCAGCCACTCTAGCGGGGGGACAGATACGCAGTATTTT,CASSHSSGGTDTQYF
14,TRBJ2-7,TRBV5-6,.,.,TGTGCCAGCAGCTTGGGAACAGGGAGGAACGAGCAGTACTTC,CASSLGTGRNEQYF
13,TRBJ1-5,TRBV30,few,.,TGTGCCTGGAGGGACACCCACAGAGGGCCCCAGCATTTT,CAWRDTHRGPQHF
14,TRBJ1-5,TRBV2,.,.,TGTGCCAGTAGCCCGGAGGGGGGCAATCAGCCCCAGCATTTT,CASSPEGGNQPQHF
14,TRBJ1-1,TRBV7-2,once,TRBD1,TGTGCCAGCAGCCTAAACAGGGGGAACACTGAAGCTTTCTTT,CASSLNRGNTEAFF
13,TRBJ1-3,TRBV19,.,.,TGTGCCAGTAGTGAGCAGAGCCCGAATCCCATATATTTT,CASSEQSPNPIYF
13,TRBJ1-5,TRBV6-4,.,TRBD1,TGTGCCAGCAGTGACTCCCGGACAGGAGCCCAGCATTTT,CASSDSRTGAQHF
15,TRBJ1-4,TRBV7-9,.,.,TGTGCCAGCAGTCCCAACAGTGCAACTAATGAAAAACTGTTTTTT,CASSPNSATNEKLFF
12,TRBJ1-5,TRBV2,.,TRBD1,TGTGCCAGCGGCGGACAGGATCAGCCCCAGCATTTT,CASGGQDQPQHF
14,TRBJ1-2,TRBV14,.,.,TGTGCCAGCAGCCAAGTAGGGGCAGGAGGCGGCTACACCTTC,CASSQVGAGGGYTF
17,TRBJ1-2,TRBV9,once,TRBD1,TGTGCCAGCAGCCCTTCGACAGGGGGCCCGTCTAACTATGGCTACACCTTC,CASSPSTGGPSNYGYTF
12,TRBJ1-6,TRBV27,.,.,TGTGCCAGCAGTAGGGGACCCGGACCCCTCCACTTT,CASSRGPGPLHF